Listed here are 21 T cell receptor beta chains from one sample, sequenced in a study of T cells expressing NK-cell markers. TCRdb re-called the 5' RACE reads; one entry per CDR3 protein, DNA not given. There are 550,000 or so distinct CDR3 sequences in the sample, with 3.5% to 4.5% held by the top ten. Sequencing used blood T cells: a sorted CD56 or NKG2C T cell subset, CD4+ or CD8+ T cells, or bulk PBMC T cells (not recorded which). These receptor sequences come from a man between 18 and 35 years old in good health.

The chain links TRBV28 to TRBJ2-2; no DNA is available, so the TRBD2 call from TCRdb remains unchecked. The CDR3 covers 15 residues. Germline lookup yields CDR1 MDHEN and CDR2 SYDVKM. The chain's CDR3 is CASSYAGVSTGELFF.

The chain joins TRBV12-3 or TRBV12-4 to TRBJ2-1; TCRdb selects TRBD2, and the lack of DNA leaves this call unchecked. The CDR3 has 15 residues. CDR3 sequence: CASSFVASGYNEQFF.

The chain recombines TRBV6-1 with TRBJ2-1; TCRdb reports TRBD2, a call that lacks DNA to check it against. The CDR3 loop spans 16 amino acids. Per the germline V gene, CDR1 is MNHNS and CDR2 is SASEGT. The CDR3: CASSIQAGSSYNEQFF.

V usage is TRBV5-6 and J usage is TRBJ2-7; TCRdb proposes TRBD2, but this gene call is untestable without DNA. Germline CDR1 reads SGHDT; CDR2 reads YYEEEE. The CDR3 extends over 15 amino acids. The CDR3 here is CASSFPLAKPYEQYF.

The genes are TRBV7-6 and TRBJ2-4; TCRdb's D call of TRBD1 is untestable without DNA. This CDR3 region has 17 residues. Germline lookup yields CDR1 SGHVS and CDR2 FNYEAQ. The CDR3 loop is CASSLTYLGEGKNIQYF.

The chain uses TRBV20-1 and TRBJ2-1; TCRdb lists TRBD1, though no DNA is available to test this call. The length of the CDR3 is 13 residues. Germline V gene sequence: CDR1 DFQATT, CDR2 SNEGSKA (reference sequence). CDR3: CSAREGWGGSEFF.

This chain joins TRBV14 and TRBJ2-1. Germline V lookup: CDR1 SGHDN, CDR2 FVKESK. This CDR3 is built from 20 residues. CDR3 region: CASSHSGHGQKRSSYNEQFF.

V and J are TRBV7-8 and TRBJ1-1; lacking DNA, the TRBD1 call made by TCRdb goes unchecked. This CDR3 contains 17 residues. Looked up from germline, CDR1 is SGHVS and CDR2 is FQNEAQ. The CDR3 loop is CASSSHPWTVRNTEAFF.

CDR3 residues: CASYKYSQETQYF. The chain combines TRBV5-1 with TRBJ2-5. Per the germline V gene, CDR1 is SGHRS and CDR2 is YFSETQ. The CDR3 runs 13 residues.

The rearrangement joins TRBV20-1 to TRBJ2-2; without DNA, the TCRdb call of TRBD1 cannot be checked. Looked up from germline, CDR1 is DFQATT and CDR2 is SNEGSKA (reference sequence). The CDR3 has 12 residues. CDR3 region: CSGQGLSGELFF.

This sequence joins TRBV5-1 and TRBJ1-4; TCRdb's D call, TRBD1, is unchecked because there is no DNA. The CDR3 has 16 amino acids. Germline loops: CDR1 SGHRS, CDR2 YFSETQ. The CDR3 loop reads CASSLSIGTGNEKLFF.

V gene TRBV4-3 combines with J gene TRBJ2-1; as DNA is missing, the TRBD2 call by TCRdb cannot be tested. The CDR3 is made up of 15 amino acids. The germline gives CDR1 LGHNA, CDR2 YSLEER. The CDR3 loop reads CASSQDRVVGWEQFF.

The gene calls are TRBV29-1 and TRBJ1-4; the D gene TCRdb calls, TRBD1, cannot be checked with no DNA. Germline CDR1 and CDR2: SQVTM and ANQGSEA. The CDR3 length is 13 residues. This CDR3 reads CSVGGDPEGKLFF.

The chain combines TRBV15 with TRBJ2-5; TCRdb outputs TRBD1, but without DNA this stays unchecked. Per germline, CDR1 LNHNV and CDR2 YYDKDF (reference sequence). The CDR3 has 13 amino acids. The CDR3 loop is CATLGTGQETQYF. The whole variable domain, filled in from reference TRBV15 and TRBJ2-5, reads DAMVIQNPRYQVTQFGKPVTLSCSQTLNHNVMYWYQQKSSQAPKLLFHYYDKDFNNEADTPDNFQSRRPNTSFCFLDIRSPGLGDTAMYLCATLGTGQETQYFGPGTRLLVL.

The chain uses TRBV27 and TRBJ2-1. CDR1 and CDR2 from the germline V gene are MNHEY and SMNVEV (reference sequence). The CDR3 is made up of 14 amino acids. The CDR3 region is CASSLNKGLSEQFF.

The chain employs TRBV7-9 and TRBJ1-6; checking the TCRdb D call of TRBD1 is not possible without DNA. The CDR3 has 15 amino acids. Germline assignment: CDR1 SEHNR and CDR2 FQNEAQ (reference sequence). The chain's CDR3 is CASSYTGQGNSPLHF. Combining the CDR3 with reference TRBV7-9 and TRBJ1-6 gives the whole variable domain DTGVSQNPRHKITKRGQNVTFRCDPISEHNRLYWYRQTLGQGPEFLTYFQNEAQLEKSRLLSDRFSAERPKGSFSTLEIQRTEQGDSAMYLCASSYTGQGNSPLHFGNGTRLTVT.

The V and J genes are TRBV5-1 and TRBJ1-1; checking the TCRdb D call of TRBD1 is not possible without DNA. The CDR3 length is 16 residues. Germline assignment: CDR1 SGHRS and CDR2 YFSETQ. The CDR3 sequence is CASSYEGAWLNTEAFF.

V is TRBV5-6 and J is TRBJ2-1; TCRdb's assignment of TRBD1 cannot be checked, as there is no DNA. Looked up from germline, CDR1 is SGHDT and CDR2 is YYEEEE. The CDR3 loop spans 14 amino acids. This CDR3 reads CASSSGQGVNEQFF.

The chain's CDR3 is CATSREIGQGDNEQFF. The V call is TRBV15, the J call TRBJ2-1; TCRdb's D call of TRBD1 is untestable without DNA. Germline V gene data show CDR1 as LNHNV and CDR2 as YYDKDF (reference sequence). The CDR3 length is 16 residues.

Here the CDR3 reads CASNRAKGTEAFF. The rearrangement links TRBV27 to TRBJ1-1; with no DNA, the TCRdb D assignment of TRBD1 cannot be verified. Germline CDR1 and CDR2: MNHEY and SMNVEV (reference sequence). This CDR3 has 13 residues.

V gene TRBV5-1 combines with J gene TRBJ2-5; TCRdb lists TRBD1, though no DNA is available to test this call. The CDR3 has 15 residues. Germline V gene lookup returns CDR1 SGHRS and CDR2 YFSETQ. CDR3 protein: CASSLVQGAEETQYF.